These 23 T cell receptor beta chains originate from one sample sequenced in a study of OX40 agonist ivuxolimab in advanced cancers. Profiled with immunoSEQ multiplex PCR; TCRdb holds only in-frame clones, not every one. This sample has about 75,000 clones, with about 86% found just once. The specimen was CD4+ or CD8+ T cells sorted from blood, collected in a trial of the OX40 agonist ivuxolimab. These receptor sequences come from an adult with an advanced solid tumor such as melanoma, head and neck, liver or kidney cancer.

The CDR3 DNA is TGTGCCAGCAGCTTTGGGACGGCCTCTGAAGCTTTCTTT. The encoded protein is CASSFGTASEAFF. The chain has TRBV7-8 and TRBJ1-1; maybe TRBD1 (5 bases). Germline V lookup: CDR1 SGHVS, CDR2 FQNEAQ. Trimming shortened V by 3 bases and J by 6 bases, and 11 bases separated the two germline ends. The CDR3 loop spans 13 amino acids.

V gene TRBV27 combines with J gene TRBJ2-3; D possibly corresponds to TRBD2 (6 bases). Germline loops: CDR1 MNHEY, CDR2 SMNVEV (reference sequence). V lost 2 bases and J 2 bases, leaving 14 bases between the germline ends. This CDR3 spans 16 amino acids. The CDR3 here is CASSLRAASDTDTQYF. CDR3 in DNA: TGTGCCAGCAGTTTAAGGGCAGCTAGCGACACAGATACGCAGTATTTT.

This chain links TRBV6-6 with TRBJ1-1, with 7 bases aligning to TRBD1. Germline CDR1 is MNHNY and CDR2 is SVGAGI (reference sequence). The CDR3 totals 16 residues. V lost 0 bases, J lost 1 base, and 5 bases stayed unmatched. CDR3 sequence (DNA): TGTGCCAGCAGTTACTCCGGACAGGCCCCGAACACTGAAGCTTTCTTT. Translating gives CASSYSGQAPNTEAFF.

The rearrangement links TRBV27 to TRBJ2-1; 8 nucleotides agree with TRBD2. The V gene's germline CDR1 is MNHEY and CDR2 SMNVEV (reference sequence). The V and J ends lost 8 bases and 0 bases, in that order; junction bases with no gene match: 9. The CDR3 consists of 16 residues. CDR3 region: CASGLTGTSSYNEQFF. The CDR3 DNA sequence: TGTGCCAGCGGACTGACCGGGACTAGCTCCTACAATGAGCAGTTCTTC.

This clone came up once. Mismatch with germline at one junction end may stem from a read error. The chain combines TRBV6-5 with TRBJ1-6, with D hard to call. There are 15 residues in the CDR3. Germline V gene data show CDR1 as MNHEY and CDR2 as SVGAGI. The CDR3 DNA follows: TGTGCCAGCAGTCCGTTCCGGGCCTATGATTCACCCCTCCACTTT. Amino acid sequence: CASSPFRAYDSPLHF.

CDR3 coding DNA: TGTGCCAGCAGCGTGTACAGGGTCGTGAACACTGAAGCTTTCTTT. Protein: CASSVYRVVNTEAFF. V usage is TRBV7-2 and J usage is TRBJ1-1; possible D gene TRBD1, 6 bases. This CDR3 has 15 residues. V was clipped by 5 bases and J by 0 bases, with 13 bases between them. In germline, CDR1 is SGHTA, CDR2 FQGNSA.

The rearrangement joins TRBV11-2 to TRBJ2-7; no clear D gene. Deletions cut 4 bases from V and 6 bases from J, with 10 bases between. Germline V gene data show CDR1 as SGHAT and CDR2 as FQNNGV. The CDR3 length is 12 residues. The CDR3 sequence: CASSSPGFEQYF. The CDR3 DNA sequence: TGTGCCAGCAGCTCTCCCGGCTTCGAGCAGTACTTC.

This clone showed up just a few times. This specimen includes other DNA sequences encoding the same CDR3. This chain uses TRBV28 with TRBJ1-3; D ambiguous. Per the germline V gene, CDR1 is MDHEN and CDR2 is SYDVKM. V lost 6 bases and J 1 base, leaving 13 bases between the germline ends. The CDR3 length is 15 residues. Here the CDR3 DNA reads TGTGCCAGCAGCTCCACGGGCTTTTCTGGAAACACCATATATTTT. It translates to CASSSTGFSGNTIYF.

The chain links TRBV5-1 to TRBJ1-3, with unresolved D. The CDR3 loop spans 9 amino acids. V was trimmed by 7 bases and J by 6 bases, leaving 2 bases between them. CDR1 and CDR2 from the germline V gene are SGHRS and YFSETQ. The CDR3 is CASVNTIYF. The CDR3, as DNA: TGCGCCAGCGTAAACACCATATATTTT.

This chain connects TRBV27 to TRBJ1-2, with 10 positions matching TRBD1. V dropped 4 bases and J dropped 6; count of bases not matched to a gene: 14. CDR1 is MNHEY, CDR2 SMNVEV, per germline (reference sequence). The CDR3 contains 17 residues. DNA for the CDR3: TGTGCCAGCAGTTCCAACCTGGACAGGGGGGGGACGCATGGCTACACCTTC. Its protein is CASSSNLDRGGTHGYTF.

This clone was seen only a few times. The chain combines TRBV7-3 with TRBJ2-1, with D tentatively TRBD2 (6 bases). The CDR3 is made up of 13 amino acids. In germline, CDR1 is SGHTA, CDR2 FQGTGA. The V end was cut by 3 bases, the J end by 7 bases, with 10 bases between. CDR3 sequence: CASSFGGSNEQFF. The CDR3 nucleotides are TGTGCCAGCAGCTTCGGGGGTTCAAATGAGCAGTTCTTC. Full variable domain (outside the CDR3, taken from reference TRBV7-3 and TRBJ2-1): GAGVSQTPSNKVTEKGKYVELRCDPISGHTALYWYRQSLGQGPEFLIYFQGTGAADDSGLPNDRFFAVRPEGSVSTLKIQRTERGDSAVYLCASSFGGSNEQFFGPGTRLTVL.

V gene TRBV19 combines with J gene TRBJ2-3; TRBD1 matches 8 bases. The CDR3 covers 15 residues. Per the germline V gene, CDR1 is LNHDA and CDR2 is SQIVND (reference sequence). J lost 4 bases, V lost 7 bases, and 10 bases had no gene match. The CDR3 reads CASKLSGTGADTQYF. CDR3 bases: TGTGCCAGTAAGTTGTCTGGGACAGGCGCAGATACGCAGTATTTT.

The V call is TRBV6-5, the J call TRBJ1-2; TRBD1 agrees at 12 bases. Germline CDR1 MNHEY, CDR2 SVGAGI. Unmatched junction bases numbered 4, after V lost 0 bases and J lost 8 bases. This CDR3 spans 15 amino acids. CDR3 sequence: CASSYSGQGAGGYTF. DNA of the CDR3: TGTGCCAGCAGTTACTCGGGACAGGGGGCGGGAGGCTACACCTTC.

CDR3 loop: CASTPPRKAVGDEQYF. CDR3 DNA sequence: TGTGCCAGCACCCCCCCCCGGAAGGCGGTCGGAGACGAGCAGTACTTC. The chain couples TRBV6-4 to TRBJ2-7; D gene ambiguous. Per the germline V gene, CDR1 is MRHNA and CDR2 is SNTAGT. The CDR3 is made up of 16 amino acids. Trimming took off 7 bases at V and 5 bases at J, with 24 bases between the two ends.

V and J are TRBV5-1 and TRBJ2-1, with TRBD2 identical over 11 bases. Unmatched junction bases numbered 19, after V lost 4 bases and J lost 4 bases. The CDR3 runs 20 residues. Germline V CDR1 and CDR2: SGHRS, YFSETQ. In DNA, the CDR3 is TGCGCCAGCAGCCCCGCTGTAAGGACTAGCGGGCCTTCCTTATACAATGAGCAGTTCTTC. Its translation is CASSPAVRTSGPSLYNEQFF.

The rearrangement joins TRBV11-2 to TRBJ2-7; no clear D gene. V lost 6 bases and J lost 3, with 9 bases in between. Germline V gives CDR1 SGHAT, CDR2 FQNNGV. This CDR3 contains 12 residues. The CDR3 loop reads CASRAGLYEQYF. CDR3 sequence (DNA): TGTGCCAGCAGGGCAGGTCTCTACGAGCAGTACTTC.

This clone was recorded once. The chain uses TRBV11-2 and TRBJ1-1, with a weak D call TRBD1 (5 bases). The CDR3 is 15 amino acids. The V end was cut by 1 base, the J end by 1 base, with 10 bases between. The germline CDR1 and CDR2 sequences are SGHAT and FQNNGV. The CDR3 coding sequence is TGTGCCAGCAGCTTAGGAAATGGGGGGAACACTGAAGCTTTCTTT. Protein product: CASSLGNGGNTEAFF.

The chain joins TRBV6-6 to TRBJ2-2, with a weak D call TRBD2 (6 bases). Deletions cut 4 bases from V and 5 bases from J, with 14 bases between. This CDR3 region has 15 residues. The V gene's germline CDR1 is MNHNY and CDR2 SVGAGI (reference sequence). The CDR3 is CASSSVLAVTGELFF. In DNA, the CDR3 is TGTGCCAGCAGTTCGGTTTTAGCGGTAACCGGGGAGCTGTTTTTT.

This sequence joins TRBV18 and TRBJ2-3, with 8 bases aligning to TRBD2. Germline V lookup: CDR1 KGHSH, CDR2 LQKENI. This CDR3 has 18 residues. The V segment lost 2 bases and the J segment 0 bases; nucleotides outside the gene matches: 10. CDR3 DNA sequence: TGTGCCAGCTCACCAATAAATAGGCCTAGCGGGAGCACAGATACGCAGTATTTT. Translating it yields CASSPINRPSGSTDTQYF.

A remark on this clone: An end of the junction does not agree with germline; a read error may underlie this. The chain recombines TRBV6-6 with TRBJ2-5, with a possible D match to TRBD1 (5 bases). Per germline, CDR1 MNHNY and CDR2 SVGAGI (reference sequence). CDR3 length: 12 residues. The CDR3 DNA follows: TGTGCCAGCAGTTACTCGGGGCTAGGATTAAACTTC. It is translated as CASSYSGLGLNF.

This clone has just one count. In nucleotides, the CDR3 is TGTGCCAGCAGCTCCCGTACAGGGGATCGGCCTTTGAGCAATCAGCCCCAGCATTTT. Protein sequence: CASSSRTGDRPLSNQPQHF. The chain links TRBV21-1 to TRBJ1-5; TRBD1 is the table's D call, not checked against the DNA. TRBV21-1 is recorded as a pseudogene. The CDR3 contains 19 residues.

With respect to this clone: No DNA is shown, since the ends of the CDR3 on it are uncertain; the CDR3 is the one TCRdb lists. The chain couples TRBV10-3 to TRBJ2-1; the table's TRBD2 call for D was not verified on the DNA. The V gene's germline CDR1 is ENHRY and CDR2 SYGVKD. The CDR3 has 13 residues if both end residues are counted. The CDR3 sequence: CAISDVGLGSKFF.

V and J are TRBV6-1 and TRBJ1-1; unclear D gene. The CDR3 runs to 14 residues. CDR1 is MNHNS, CDR2 SASEGT, per germline. V lost 4 bases to trimming and J lost 1 base, with 10 bases between them. The CDR3 loop is CASSGWGRNTEAFF. Written as DNA, the CDR3 is TGTGCCAGCAGTGGATGGGGAAGGAACACTGAAGCTTTCTTT.